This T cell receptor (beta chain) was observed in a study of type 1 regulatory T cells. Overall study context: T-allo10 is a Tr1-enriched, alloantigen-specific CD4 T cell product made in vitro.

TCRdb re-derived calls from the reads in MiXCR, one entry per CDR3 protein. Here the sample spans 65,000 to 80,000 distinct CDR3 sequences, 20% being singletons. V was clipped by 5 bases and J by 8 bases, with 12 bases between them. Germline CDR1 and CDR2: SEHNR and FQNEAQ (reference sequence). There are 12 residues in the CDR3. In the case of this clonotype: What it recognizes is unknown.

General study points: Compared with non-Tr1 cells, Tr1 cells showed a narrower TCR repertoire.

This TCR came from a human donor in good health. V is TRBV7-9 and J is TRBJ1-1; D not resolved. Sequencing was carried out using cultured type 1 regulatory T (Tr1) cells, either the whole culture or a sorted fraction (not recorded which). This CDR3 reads CASSRKKMEAFF. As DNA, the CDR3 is TGTGCCAGCAGCCGTAAAAAGATGGAAGCTTTCTTT.